The 30 T cell receptor beta chains below were found in one sample sequenced in a study of T cells in Graves' hyperthyroidism and ophthalmopathy. Template material for amplifying TCR beta CDR3 regions consisted of RNA transcripts. TCR CDR3 regions were first amplified by RT-PCR with HTBI primers. TCRdb reanalysed the multiplex PCR reads using MiXCR and keeps one entry per CDR3 protein. This table holds 600,000 to 900,000 distinct CDR3 sequences, about 16% found once. The sequencing sample was made of blood. These TCRs come from a man younger than 35 with Graves' hyperthyroidism.

The CDR3 nucleotides are TGTGCCAGTAGTATCAGCGGGGCGGGCACCGGGGAGCTGTTTTTT. Its translation: CASSISGAGTGELFF. The chain is built from TRBV19 and TRBJ2-2; 7 nucleotides line up with TRBD2. CDR1 LNHDA and CDR2 SQIVND come from the germline V gene (reference sequence). The V gene end was trimmed by 3 bases and the J gene end by 4 bases; junction bases not matched to a gene: 5. This CDR3 comprises 15 residues.

This clonotype came up many times. This chain links TRBV6-1 with TRBJ2-4, with 7 bases identical to TRBD2. V trimming: 6 bases; J trimming: 2 bases; junction bases outside the gene matches: 7. Germline CDR1 MNHNS, CDR2 SASEGT. There are 15 residues in the CDR3. Written as DNA, the CDR3 is TGTGCCAGCAGGGAGCCCGGGGGGTCCAAAAACATTCAGTACTTC. Protein: CASREPGGSKNIQYF.

This clonotype was seen repeatedly, ten times or more. This chain joins TRBV29-1 and TRBJ2-5; 10 bases line up with TRBD2. The CDR3 spans 16 residues. Trimming at V came to 3 bases and at J to 0 bases, leaving 7 bases not matched to a gene. CDR1 is SQVTM and CDR2 is ANQGSEA in the germline V gene. The CDR3 loop reads CSVDRGLAAHQETQYF. For the CDR3, the DNA is TGCAGCGTTGACCGCGGACTAGCGGCACACCAAGAGACCCAGTACTTC.

This clonotype was seen ten or more times. The V gene is TRBV12-3 or TRBV12-4, the J gene TRBJ1-5, with a possible D match to TRBD1 (5 bases). The CDR3 extends over 14 amino acids. V was trimmed by 0 bases and J by 6 bases, leaving 9 bases between them. CDR3 loop: CASSLAGAGQPQHF. CDR3 in DNA: TGTGCCAGCAGTTTAGCAGGGGCTGGTCAGCCCCAGCATTTT.

This clonotype appeared a few times. The chain joins TRBV3-1 to TRBJ1-5, with D hard to call. CDR1 is LGHDT and CDR2 is YNNKEL in the germline V gene (reference sequence). CDR3 length: 11 amino acids. Trimming stripped 6 bases from V and 8 bases from J, with 8 bases between. The CDR3 coding sequence is TGTGCCAGCAGTGAAATAGAGCCCCAGCATTTT. This encodes CASSEIEPQHF.

The sample holds many counts of this clonotype. The genes are TRBV28 and TRBJ1-5; D remains ambiguous. The CDR3 consists of 14 residues. Germline values: CDR1 MDHEN, CDR2 SYDVKM. V lost 4 bases, J lost 1 base, and 8 bases lay in between. The CDR3 region is CASSSLMSNQPQHF. CDR3 bases: TGTGCCAGCAGTTCCCTTATGAGCAATCAGCCCCAGCATTTT. The full variable domain, with the rest looked up from reference TRBV28 and TRBJ1-5, is DVKVTQSSRYLVKRTGEKVFLECVQDMDHENMFWYRQDPGLGLRLIYFSYDVKMKEKGDIPEGYSVSREKKERFSLILESASTNQTSMYLCASSSLMSNQPQHFGDGTRLSIL.

This clonotype came up many times. The chain uses TRBV5-1 and TRBJ2-2; the D gene is possibly TRBD2 (6 bases). CDR1 is SGHRS and CDR2 is YFSETQ in the germline V gene. The CDR3 loop spans 15 amino acids. The CDR3 sequence is CAPEAGQGGTGELFF. The CDR3 DNA sequence: TGCGCACCCGAGGCCGGGCAGGGAGGCACCGGGGAGCTGTTTTTT.

This clonotype was detected only a few times. This sequence joins TRBV9 and TRBJ2-1, with D uncertain. Per the germline V gene, CDR1 is SGDLS and CDR2 is YYNGEE. The length of the CDR3 is 15 residues. With 4 bases removed from V and 2 bases from J, the gap between germline ends came to 13 bases. Here the CDR3 DNA reads TGTGCCAGCAGCCCAAAGGGAAGTCCCTACAATGAGCAGTTCTTC. Protein: CASSPKGSPYNEQFF.

This clonotype was observed many times. The chain combines TRBV20-1 with TRBJ1-2; D ambiguous. The CDR3 is 13 amino acids. Germline CDR1 DFQATT, CDR2 SNEGSKA (reference sequence). DNA of the CDR3: TGCAGCATAAGTCGAGAATTTGGCCGCCTCTACACCTTC. This gives the protein CSISREFGRLYTF.

This clonotype occurred many times. The chain joins TRBV6-1 to TRBJ2-3; a weak D match, TRBD2 (6 bases). The CDR3 totals 19 residues. Germline V gene sequence: CDR1 MNHNS, CDR2 SASEGT. Trimming removed 6 bases from V and 6 bases from J, with 31 bases in between. DNA for the CDR3: TGTGCCAGCAGCGAAAACGCGGGACGAATCGACCCCTTGGACGATACGCAGTATTTT. Amino acid sequence: CASSENAGRIDPLDDTQYF.

This clonotype appeared many times. The rearrangement uses TRBV12-3 or TRBV12-4 and TRBJ2-7; D uncertain. The CDR3 length is 13 residues. V was pared by 3 bases and J by 4 bases, with 10 bases between. The CDR3 DNA follows: TGTGCCAGCAGTTTGGGTTTACCATACGAGCAGTACTTC. Its translation: CASSLGLPYEQYF.

In its sample, this clonotype was seen a few times. V and J are TRBV5-1 and TRBJ2-1; 7 bases agree with TRBD2. The CDR3 covers 17 residues. The germline CDR1 and CDR2 sequences are SGHRS and YFSETQ. The ends lost 4 bases at V and 0 bases at J; junction bases unmatched: 10. The CDR3 sequence: CASSTGLRGNSYNEQFF. In DNA, the CDR3 is TGCGCCAGCAGCACGGGACTAAGAGGGAACTCCTACAATGAGCAGTTCTTC.

This clonotype was counted ten times or more. The V and J genes are TRBV27 and TRBJ1-2; D is uncertain. The CDR3 consists of 12 residues. CDR1 and CDR2 (germline): MNHEY, SMNVEV (reference sequence). The ends were cut back, 8 bases at V and 7 bases at J, with 14 bases in the middle. CDR3 DNA: TGTGCCAGCCTTTTCGATCTAGGTGGCTACACCTTC. It yields the protein CASLFDLGGYTF.

The table lists this clonotype with many counts. The rearrangement joins TRBV28 to TRBJ2-1; D could derive from TRBD1 or TRBD2 (6 bases each). V gave up 7 bases and J gave up 5 bases, with 18 bases separating them. CDR1 and CDR2 (germline): MDHEN, SYDVKM. This CDR3 contains 15 residues. CDR3 coding DNA: TGTGCCAGCACCAAGAGGGGTAGGGGGGACAATGAGCAGTTCTTC. Its translation is CASTKRGRGDNEQFF.

This clonotype was counted between two and nine times. The chain joins TRBV5-6 to TRBJ2-5, with TRBD2 matching over 11 bases. V gave up 4 bases and J gave up 4 bases; unmatched junction bases: 6. The CDR3 extends over 15 amino acids. The germline gives CDR1 SGHDT, CDR2 YYEEEE. The CDR3 sequence: CASSPGTSGAETQYF. In DNA form, the CDR3 reads TGTGCCAGCAGCCCAGGGACTAGCGGAGCAGAGACCCAGTACTTC. The complete variable domain, with remaining parts taken from reference TRBV5-6 and TRBJ2-5, reads DAGVTQSPTHLIKTRGQQVTLRCSPKSGHDTVSWYQQALGQGPQFIFQYYEEEERQRGNFPDRFSGHQFPNYSSELNVNALLLGDSALYLCASSPGTSGAETQYFGPGTRLLVL.

This clonotype was recorded at least ten times. The chain has TRBV12-3 or TRBV12-4 and TRBJ1-1; D is unresolved. Trimming cost V 6 bases and J 5 bases, with 13 bases left between them. The CDR3 totals 13 residues. CDR3 bases: TGTGCCAGCAGCCCCCCACGGTATACTGAAGCTTTCTTT. Amino acid sequence: CASSPPRYTEAFF.

This chain joins TRBV28 and TRBJ2-3; D could derive from TRBD1 or TRBD2 (5 bases each). V lost 5 bases and J lost 0, with 12 bases in between. The length of the CDR3 is 15 residues. The V gene's germline CDR1 is MDHEN and CDR2 SYDVKM. The DNA for the CDR3 is TGTGCCAGCAGTCAAACCGGGGCAAGCACAGATACGCAGTATTTT. As protein: CASSQTGASTDTQYF.

This clonotype was found many times. The chain is built from TRBV30 and TRBJ1-5, with 10 bases aligning to TRBD1. Germline V CDR1 and CDR2: GTSNPN, SVGIG (reference sequence). V dropped 3 bases and J dropped 3; count of bases not matched to a gene: 8. The CDR3 is made up of 16 amino acids. In DNA form, the CDR3 reads TGTGCCTGGAGCACTTTGACAGGGGGCAACAATCAGCCCCAGCATTTT. Translating it yields CAWSTLTGGNNQPQHF. The whole variable domain, filled in from reference TRBV30 and TRBJ1-5, reads SQTIHQWPATLVQPVGSPLSLECTVEGTSNPNLYWYRQAAGRGLQLLFYSVGIGQISSEVPQNLSASRPQDRQFILSSKKLLLSDSGFYLCAWSTLTGGNNQPQHFGDGTRLSIL.

The chain uses TRBV9 and TRBJ2-2, with no clear D. V was cut by 6 bases and J by 8 bases, with 11 bases left in between. CDR3 length: 12 residues. CDR1 SGDLS and CDR2 YYNGEE come from the germline V gene. CDR3 sequence reads: CASTLRQGELFF. CDR3 DNA: TGTGCCAGCACCTTGCGTCAGGGGGAGCTGTTTTTT.

Ten or more counts support this clonotype. J is TRBJ2-7 and V is TRBV20-1; D is undetermined. The CDR3 loop spans 12 amino acids. Germline V CDR1 and CDR2: DFQATT, SNEGSKA (reference sequence). The V end lost 4 bases, the J end lost 2 bases, and 9 bases lay between the germline ends. CDR3 residues: CSATFDPYEQYF. The CDR3 bases are TGCAGTGCTACTTTCGACCCCTACGAGCAGTACTTC.

This sequence joins TRBV3-1 and TRBJ2-2, with D maybe TRBD2 (5 bases). Between the trimmed V and J ends, which lost 3 bases and 3 bases, there was a span of 11 bases. The CDR3 totals 15 residues. The V gene's germline CDR1 is LGHDT and CDR2 YNNKEL (reference sequence). CDR3 coding DNA: TGTGCCAGCAGCCAGCAAGGAGGTCACACCGGGGAGCTGTTTTTT. Protein: CASSQQGGHTGELFF.

This clonotype showed up many times. This chain joins TRBV7-8 and TRBJ2-1; D is ambiguous. CDR1 is SGHVS and CDR2 is FQNEAQ in the germline V gene. The CDR3 is 15 residues long. The V gene lost 5 bases and the J gene lost 2 bases, with 13 bases spanning the gap. CDR3 nucleotides: TGTGCCAGCAGCCTTAGTAAGAACACCTACAATGAGCAGTTCTTC. Amino acid sequence: CASSLSKNTYNEQFF.

The chain carries TRBV15 and TRBJ2-5, with a possible D match to TRBD2 (6 bases). Germline CDR1 is LNHNV and CDR2 is YYDKDF (reference sequence). Trimming shortened V by 0 bases and J by 5 bases, and 10 bases separated the two germline ends. The CDR3 loop spans 14 amino acids. In DNA form, the CDR3 reads TGTGCCACCAGCAGAGATACTAGCTCCGAGACCCAGTACTTC. Translation: CATSRDTSSETQYF.

The chain has TRBV10-3 and TRBJ1-3; D ambiguous. V dropped 11 bases and J dropped 4 bases, with 6 bases sitting between them. CDR3 length equals 10 residues. In germline, CDR1 is ENHRY, CDR2 SYGVKD. The CDR3 DNA reads as TGTGCCGCCGGGGGAAACACCATATATTTT. Protein: CAAGGNTIYF.

This clonotype was counted many times. The rearrangement joins TRBV19 to TRBJ2-3, with D possibly TRBD1 on 5 matching bases. Trimming removed 6 bases from V and 0 bases from J, with 13 bases in between. The CDR3 sequence is 15 residues long. CDR1 and CDR2 (germline): LNHDA, SQIVND (reference sequence). The CDR3 sequence: CASRLTETSTDTQYF. The CDR3, as DNA: TGTGCCAGTAGACTGACAGAGACTAGCACAGATACGCAGTATTTT. Full variable domain (rest looked up from reference TRBV19 and TRBJ2-3): DGGITQSPKYLFRKEGQNVTLSCEQNLNHDAMYWYRQDPGQGLRLIYYSQIVNDFQKGDIAEGYSVSREKKESFPLTVTSAQKNPTAFYLCASRLTETSTDTQYFGPGTRLTVL.

V is TRBV28 and J is TRBJ1-2, with no clear D. Trimming removed 4 bases from V and 3 bases from J, with 12 bases in between. The CDR3 spans 14 residues. From germline, CDR1 is MDHEN and CDR2 SYDVKM. For the CDR3, the DNA is TGTGCCAGCAGTTCAGGACGGTCGGACTATGGCTACACCTTC. Translated, it gives CASSSGRSDYGYTF.

This CDR3 is CASSPTPLSSYNSPLHF. CDR3 nucleotide sequence: TGTGCCAGCAGCCCTACACCTTTGAGCTCCTATAATTCACCCCTCCACTTT. The chain employs TRBV7-2 and TRBJ1-6; D is unclear. With 5 bases removed from V and 0 bases from J, the gap between germline ends came to 14 bases. The length of the CDR3 is 17 residues. Germline V gene lookup returns CDR1 SGHTA and CDR2 FQGNSA.

This chain joins TRBV7-3 and TRBJ2-1; D call uncertain. CDR1 and CDR2 from the germline V gene are SGHTA and FQGTGA. Trimming took 5 bases from V and 7 from J, leaving 12 bases between them. This CDR3 is built from 13 residues. CDR3 in DNA: TGTGCCAGCAGCGGTGGTAGGCAAAATGAGCAGTTCTTC. Protein sequence: CASSGGRQNEQFF.

This clonotype appeared a few times. The genes are TRBV7-2 and TRBJ2-3; D is possibly TRBD2 (6 bases). Germline CDR1 SGHTA, CDR2 FQGNSA. Trimming shortened V by 5 bases and J by 10 bases, and 13 bases separated the two germline ends. The CDR3 is made up of 12 amino acids. This CDR3 reads CASSRLGMAQYF. The DNA for the CDR3 is TGTGCCAGCAGCCGACTAGGAATGGCGCAGTATTTT.

This clonotype occurred a few times. CDR3 sequence reads: CATSRDSPGLETQYF. Here the CDR3 DNA reads TGTGCCACCAGCAGAGATTCCCCGGGCTTGGAGACCCAGTACTTC. The V and J genes are TRBV15 and TRBJ2-5; no firm D call. CDR3 length: 15 amino acids. Trimming took 0 bases from V and 5 from J, leaving 13 bases between them. Per germline, CDR1 LNHNV and CDR2 YYDKDF (reference sequence).